The T cell receptor (beta chain) under discussion was sequenced for a study of blood T cells in healthy people across ages. A sample-barcoded 5' primer and a J-beta primer mix were used in a second PCR of about 6 to 12 cycles. TCRdb reprocessed the 5' RACE reads with MiXCR, giving one entry per CDR3 protein. The sample has around 780,000 distinct CDR3 sequences, about a quarter seen once. Another study also made use of these data, one on T cells of mothers and their children. That work contributes: Related and unrelated pairs show similar shaping of TCR recombination output by thymic selection.

The sequenced sample was blood. The clonotype originates from a boy aged 5-17 years in good health.

CDR3 in DNA: TGTGCCAGCAGCGCTAGCGGGGGGGCAAGTCAGCAGTACTTC. This gives the protein CASSASGGASQQYF. The V and J genes are TRBV6-1 and TRBJ2-7, with TRBD2 matching over 12 bases. CDR1 MNHNS and CDR2 SASEGT come from the germline V gene. The CDR3 covers 14 residues. V shed 6 bases and J 8 bases; nucleotides not matched to a gene: 8.